The rows below give T cell receptor beta chains drawn from one sample of a study of shared clonotypes between healthy human individuals. Only in-frame clones appear in the TCRdb table, and some are missing; sequencing was by immunoSEQ multiplex PCR. This sample yields around 2,000,000 clones, of which approximately 94% are seen a single time; more than 0.95% belongs to the top ten. The specimen sequenced was naive CD8+ T cells sorted from blood. These receptors all stem from a man aged 18 to 29 in good health. CDR3s include the opening cysteine and the closing phenylalanine or tryptophan. D genes are given only for firm matches. The listing skips clone size in some rows; elsewhere it reads once, few, many or a size class.

V gene	D gene	clone size	J gene	CDR3 protein	CDR3 DNA
TRBV29-1	NA	NA	TRBJ1-1	CSVGKRGSGGAMDTEAFF	TGCAGCGTTGGGAAGAGGGGAAGTGGGGGGGCGATGGACACTGAAGCTTTCTTT
TRBV4-1	NA	NA	TRBJ1-2	CASSQGDSHYGYTF	TGCGCCAGCAGCCAAGGTGACAGCCACTATGGCTACACCTTC
TRBV4-1	TRBD1	NA	TRBJ1-1	CASSQEWTGSTEAFF	TGCGCCAGCAGCCAAGAGTGGACAGGGTCCACTGAAGCTTTCTTT
TRBV7-9	NA	NA	TRBJ1-2	CASSLLQMGGYTF	TGTGCCAGCAGCTTACTACAGATGGGAGGCTACACCTTC
TRBV27	NA	NA	TRBJ2-7	CASSPGDSSYEQYF	TGTGCCAGCAGTCCGGGGGACAGCTCCTACGAGCAGTACTTC
TRBV7-9	NA	NA	TRBJ2-7	CASSSTMGIYEQYF	TGTGCCAGCAGCTCAACAATGGGTATCTACGAGCAGTACTTC
TRBV2	NA	once	TRBJ2-7	CASSEEAQTTYEQYF	TGTGCCAGCAGTGAAGAAGCGCAGACTACCTACGAGCAGTACTTC
TRBV28	TRBD1	NA	TRBJ1-1	CASSGQGEANTEAFF	TGTGCCAGCAGCGGACAGGGGGAGGCGAACACTGAAGCTTTCTTT
TRBV18	NA	NA	TRBJ2-7	CASSLGLSYEQYF	TGTGCCAGCTCACTGGGACTGTCGTACGAGCAGTACTTC
TRBV27	TRBD2	NA	TRBJ2-1	CASSFGLAGNNEQFF	TGTGCCAGCAGTTTTGGTCTAGCGGGTAACAATGAGCAGTTCTTC
TRBV20-1	NA	NA	TRBJ2-7	CSAKQGEQYF	TGCAGTGCTAAACAGGGCGAGCAGTACTTC
TRBV13	NA	NA	TRBJ2-7	CASSSPAGYYEQYF	TGTGCCAGCAGCTCCCCGGCAGGGTACTACGAGCAGTACTTC
TRBV10-3	TRBD1	NA	TRBJ2-7	CAISESMDRVYEQYF	TGTGCCATCAGTGAGTCGATGGACAGGGTCTACGAGCAGTACTTC
TRBV27	NA	NA	TRBJ1-2	CASSFSGSNYGYTF	TGTGCCAGCAGTTTTTCAGGGAGTAACTATGGCTACACCTTC
TRBV6-1	NA	few	TRBJ1-1	CASSNGVTEAFF	TGTGCCAGCAGCAATGGGGTCACTGAAGCTTTCTTT
TRBV7-9	TRBD1	NA	TRBJ1-3	CASSKGTASFSGNTIYF	TGTGCCAGCAGCAAGGGGACAGCTTCCTTCTCTGGAAACACCATATATTTT
TRBV11-2	NA	NA	TRBJ2-7	CASSSPSYEQYF	TGTGCCAGCAGCTCCCCTTCCTACGAGCAGTACTTC
TRBV9	NA	NA	TRBJ2-1	CASSPSGTYNEQFF	TGTGCCAGCAGCCCCTCCGGGACCTACAATGAGCAGTTCTTC
TRBV6-5	NA	once	TRBJ2-3	CASSYSGEADTQYF	TGTGCCAGCAGTTACTCCGGGGAGGCAGATACGCAGTATTTT
TRBV2	TRBD1	NA	TRBJ1-2	CASSPRGGADYGYTF	TGTGCCAGCAGCCCAAGAGGGGGCGCCGACTATGGCTACACCTTC